The clone carrying this T cell receptor beta chain was observed once. Its matching antigen is unknown. CDR1 and CDR2 from the germline V gene are SGDLS and YYNGEE. The V and J ends lost 0 bases and 6 bases respectively, with 5 bases between them. The CDR3 covers 12 residues. The data stem from a study of cytomegalovirus exposure and HLA in healthy donors. Across the whole study: The roughly 120 validation repertoires, a later analysis reported, used the same platform as the 666 first-cohort repertoires.

Notes on the study in general: TCR clusters originating in the first cohort tended to co-occur in the approximately 130 validation repertoires, according to a later analysis. Researchers counted some 150 TCR beta chains as cytomegalovirus-associated. Among TCR sequences, most were rare, though some public TCRs appeared in many donors.

Method: immunoSEQ multiplex PCR; TCRdb's copy keeps in-frame clones and lacks some. The data contain 150,000 to 200,000 clones, over 85% of them singletons. The chain joins TRBV9 to TRBJ2-3, with D possibly matching TRBD1 (5 bases). The sequence was collected from a man aged 18 to 35 in good health and CMV-seropositive. Sequencing was done on a sample of PBMCs. The CDR3 region has the DNA TGTGCCAGCAGCGTAGAGGGGGATACGCAGTATTTT. Encoded protein: CASSVEGDTQYF.